This is a list of T cell receptor beta chains from one sample in a study of shared clonotypes between healthy human individuals. Profiled with immunoSEQ multiplex PCR; TCRdb holds only in-frame clones, not every one. The sample holds about 1 million clones, 65% to 80% seen once. The source material was memory CD4+ T cells sorted from blood. These receptors all stem from a man in his late teens or twenties in good health. The CDR3 runs from the conserved cysteine through the conserved F or W. Each record gives: clone size, J gene, D gene, V gene, CDR3 protein, CDR3 DNA. A D gene is named only where the DNA matches it firmly. Size values are once, few and many counts, or a class for expanded clones, and some rows have none.

clone_size: NA; j_call: TRBJ2-2; d_call: TRBD2; v_call: TRBV6-8; cdr3_aa: CASSFHGAGGLTGELFF; cdr3_nt: TGTGCCAGCAGTTTTCACGGAGCGGGGGGGCTCACCGGGGAGCTGTTTTTT
clone_size: NA; j_call: TRBJ2-3; d_call: TRBD2; v_call: TRBV7-9; cdr3_aa: CASSFAGTRPDTQYF; cdr3_nt: TGTGCCAGCAGCTTTGCCGGGACTAGACCAGATACGCAGTATTTT
clone_size: NA; j_call: TRBJ2-1; d_call: NA; v_call: TRBV7-2; cdr3_aa: CASSSELGYNEQFF; cdr3_nt: TGTGCCAGCAGCTCAGAACTGGGGTACAATGAGCAGTTCTTC
clone_size: NA; j_call: TRBJ1-4; d_call: NA; v_call: TRBV15; cdr3_aa: CATSRDPSPQKATNEKLFF; cdr3_nt: TGTGCCACCAGCAGAGACCCCAGTCCCCAAAAAGCAACTAATGAAAAACTGTTTTTT
clone_size: NA; j_call: TRBJ2-5; d_call: TRBD2; v_call: TRBV11-2; cdr3_aa: CASSLGGSGRETQYF; cdr3_nt: TGTGCCAGCAGCTTAGGGGGTAGCGGGCGCGAGACCCAGTACTTC
clone_size: few; j_call: TRBJ1-6; d_call: TRBD1; v_call: TRBV13; cdr3_aa: CASSPLMTGFNSPLHF; cdr3_nt: TGTGCCAGCAGCCCCCTAATGACAGGGTTTAATTCACCCCTCCACTTT
clone_size: NA; j_call: TRBJ1-2; d_call: NA; v_call: TRBV29-1; cdr3_aa: CSVYEGYTF; cdr3_nt: TGCAGCGTCTATGAGGGCTACACCTTC
clone_size: NA; j_call: TRBJ1-4; d_call: NA; v_call: TRBV7-9; cdr3_aa: CASSHLAVGEKLFF; cdr3_nt: TGTGCCAGCAGCCACTTGGCGGTGGGTGAAAAACTGTTTTTT
clone_size: NA; j_call: TRBJ2-1; d_call: TRBD2; v_call: TRBV18; cdr3_aa: CASSPGRRNEQFF; cdr3_nt: TGTGCCAGCTCACCCGGGAGGAGAAATGAGCAGTTCTTC
clone_size: few; j_call: TRBJ1-4; d_call: TRBD1; v_call: TRBV7-9; cdr3_aa: CASSVQSKDRVATNEKLFF; cdr3_nt: TGTGCCAGCAGCGTTCAAAGTAAGGACAGGGTCGCAACTAATGAAAAACTGTTTTTT
clone_size: NA; j_call: TRBJ2-5; d_call: NA; v_call: TRBV18; cdr3_aa: CASSPLGKQYEETQYF; cdr3_nt: TGTGCCAGCTCACCACTGGGGAAACAATATGAAGAGACCCAGTACTTC
clone_size: once; j_call: TRBJ2-5; d_call: NA; v_call: TRBV15; cdr3_aa: CATSRDTSQETQYF; cdr3_nt: TGTGCCACCAGCAGAGACACTAGTCAAGAGACCCAGTACTTC
clone_size: NA; j_call: TRBJ1-5; d_call: NA; v_call: TRBV7-8; cdr3_aa: CASSRPNQPQHF; cdr3_nt: TGTGCCAGCAGCCGCCCAAATCAGCCCCAGCATTTT
clone_size: NA; j_call: TRBJ1-1; d_call: NA; v_call: TRBV10-3; cdr3_aa: CATTSEKGTAFF; cdr3_nt: TGTGCCACCACCTCGGAAAAGGGTACGGCTTTCTTT
clone_size: NA; j_call: TRBJ1-2; d_call: NA; v_call: TRBV5-1; cdr3_aa: CASSLIPRGAANYGYTF; cdr3_nt: TGCGCCAGCAGCTTGATTCCCAGGGGCGCAGCTAACTATGGCTACACCTTC
clone_size: NA; j_call: TRBJ2-5; d_call: TRBD2; v_call: TRBV11-2; cdr3_aa: CASSTHLAGGRETQYF; cdr3_nt: TGTGCCAGCAGCACCCACCTAGCGGGAGGTCGAGAGACCCAGTACTTC
clone_size: NA; j_call: TRBJ1-2; d_call: NA; v_call: TRBV10-2; cdr3_aa: CASSEEIKGYTF; cdr3_nt: TGCGCCAGCAGTGAGGAGATTAAGGGCTACACCTTC
clone_size: NA; j_call: TRBJ1-2; d_call: NA; v_call: TRBV6-1; cdr3_aa: CASSEMGGSYGYTF; cdr3_nt: TGTGCCAGCAGTGAAATGGGGGGCTCCTATGGCTACACCTTC